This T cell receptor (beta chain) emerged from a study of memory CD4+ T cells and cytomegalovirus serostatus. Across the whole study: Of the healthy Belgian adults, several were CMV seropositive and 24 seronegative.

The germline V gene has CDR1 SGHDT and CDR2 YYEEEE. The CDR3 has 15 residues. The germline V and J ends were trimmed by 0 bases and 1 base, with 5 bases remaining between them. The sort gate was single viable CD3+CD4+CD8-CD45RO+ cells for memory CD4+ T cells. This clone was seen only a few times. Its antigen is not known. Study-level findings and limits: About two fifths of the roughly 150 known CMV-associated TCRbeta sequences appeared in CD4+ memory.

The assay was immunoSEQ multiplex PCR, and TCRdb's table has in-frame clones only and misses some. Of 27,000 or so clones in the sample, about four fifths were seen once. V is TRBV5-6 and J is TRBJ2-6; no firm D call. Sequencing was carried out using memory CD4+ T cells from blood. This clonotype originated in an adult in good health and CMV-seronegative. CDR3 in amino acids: CASSLATSGANVLTF. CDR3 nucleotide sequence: TGTGCCAGCAGCTTGGCCACATCTGGGGCCAACGTCCTGACTTTC.